The 21 T cell receptor beta chains given below trace back to one sample, sequenced in a study of shared clonotypes between healthy human individuals. Naive CD8 cells comprised CD45RO-negative, CCR7-positively selected cells, excluding terminally differentiated effector memory CD45RA+ cells. Sequenced by immunoSEQ multiplex PCR; TCRdb stores in-frame clones only, minus some. This table has hundreds of thousands of clones, roughly 96% appearing once. The sequenced material came from naive CD8+ T cells sorted from blood. The receptors derive from a woman aged 25 to 39 in good health.

V is TRBV30 and J is TRBJ2-2; D remains unclear. Germline CDR1 reads GTSNPN; CDR2 reads SVGIG (reference sequence). Trimming removed 4 bases at V and 6 bases at J, with 12 bases between. The CDR3 covers 13 residues. CDR3 nucleotides: TGTGCCTGGAAGTTTCGTGGGTCCGGGGAGCTGTTTTTT. Residues: CAWKFRGSGELFF.

The rearrangement uses TRBV27 and TRBJ2-1, with TRBD1 matching over 8 bases. Germline loops: CDR1 MNHEY, CDR2 SMNVEV (reference sequence). The trim removed 5 bases at V and 5 bases at J, leaving 8 bases unmatched. CDR3 length equals 15 residues. CDR3 sequence: CASSPVGQGDNEQFF. The CDR3 DNA sequence: TGTGCCAGCAGTCCCGTAGGACAGGGTGACAATGAGCAGTTCTTC.

The chain uses TRBV7-9 and TRBJ2-1; maybe TRBD2 (5 bases). This CDR3 contains 13 residues. Germline CDR1 and CDR2: SEHNR and FQNEAQ (reference sequence). V was clipped by 5 bases and J by 15 bases, with 20 bases between them. The CDR3 region has the DNA TGTGCCAGCAGCCGTTTGGAGGTCGCTGAGGGGTTCTTC. It is translated as CASSRLEVAEGFF.

This chain links TRBV20-1 with TRBJ1-1; D is possibly TRBD1 (6 bases). Germline values: CDR1 DFQATT, CDR2 SNEGSKA (reference sequence). This CDR3 has 10 residues. V gave up 5 bases and J gave up 7 bases, with 8 bases separating them. The CDR3 DNA follows: TGCAGTGCTTGGGACATTGAAGCTTTCTTT. It codes for CSAWDIEAFF.

As for this clone: The same CDR3 also results from other DNA sequences found in this sample. In DNA form, the CDR3 reads TGTGCCAGTAGTATTGGTTATAGCAATCAGCCCCAGCATTTT. This gives the protein CASSIGYSNQPQHF. This chain connects TRBV19 to TRBJ1-5; no firm D call. The CDR3 sequence is 14 residues long. Germline V lookup: CDR1 LNHDA, CDR2 SQIVND (reference sequence). V was clipped by 3 bases and J by 0 bases, with 6 bases between them. The whole variable domain, remainder taken from reference TRBV19 and TRBJ1-5, is DGGITQSPKYLFRKEGQNVTLSCEQNLNHDAMYWYRQDPGQGLRLIYYSQIVNDFQKGDIAEGYSVSREKKESFPLTVTSAQKNPTAFYLCASSIGYSNQPQHFGDGTRLSIL.

The CDR3 loop reads CASSQVPVGNTIYF. Here the CDR3 DNA reads TGCGCCAGCAGCCAAGTTCCCGTTGGAAACACCATATATTTT. The chain has TRBV4-1 and TRBJ1-3, with D unresolved. Germline CDR1 MGHRA, CDR2 YSYEKL. Deletions cut 1 base from V and 3 bases from J, with 7 bases between. This CDR3 comprises 14 residues.

The rearrangement joins TRBV7-6 to TRBJ2-2; 12 positions agree with TRBD2. Germline V gene data show CDR1 as SGHVS and CDR2 as FNYEAQ. The CDR3 runs to 17 residues. Germline trimming cut 3 bases from V and 4 bases from J; bases unmatched to any gene: 6. CDR3 coding DNA: TGTGCCAGCAGCTTCGGACTAGCGGGAATGAGCACCGGGGAGCTGTTTTTT. Translating it yields CASSFGLAGMSTGELFF. The full variable domain, with the rest looked up from reference TRBV7-6 and TRBJ2-2, is GAGVSQSPRYKVTKRGQDVALRCDPISGHVSLYWYRQALGQGPEFLTYFNYEAQQDKSGLPNDRFSAERPEGSISTLTIQRTEQRDSAMYRCASSFGLAGMSTGELFFGEGSRLTVL.

The chain is built from TRBV7-3 and TRBJ1-1, with D possibly TRBD1 on 5 matching bases. With 2 bases removed from V and 5 bases from J, the gap between germline ends came to 9 bases. The CDR3 extends over 13 amino acids. Germline-derived CDR1 and CDR2 are SGHTA and FQGTGA. CDR3 in amino acids: CASSLQGRTEAFF. CDR3 nucleotide sequence: TGTGCCAGCAGCTTACAGGGCAGGACTGAAGCTTTCTTT. The whole variable domain, filled in from reference TRBV7-3 and TRBJ1-1, reads GAGVSQTPSNKVTEKGKYVELRCDPISGHTALYWYRQSLGQGPEFLIYFQGTGAADDSGLPNDRFFAVRPEGSVSTLKIQRTERGDSAVYLCASSLQGRTEAFFGQGTRLTVV.

As for this clone: This sample includes further DNA sequences coding for the same CDR3. The chain employs TRBV7-9 and TRBJ2-7; D is ambiguous. This CDR3 is 12 amino acids long. Between the trimmed V and J ends, which lost 5 bases and 2 bases, there was a span of 7 bases. Germline V gene lookup returns CDR1 SEHNR and CDR2 FQNEAQ (reference sequence). The CDR3 nucleotides read TGTGCCAGCAGCCTCGTTACCTACGAGCAGTACTTC. Translation gives CASSLVTYEQYF.

The chain has TRBV13 and TRBJ1-2; unclear D gene. V lost 0 bases to trimming and J lost 8 bases, with 16 bases between them. Germline V gives CDR1 PRHDT, CDR2 FYEKMQ (reference sequence). This CDR3 contains 15 residues. The CDR3 spells CASSLGLALSEGYTF. The CDR3 coding sequence is TGTGCCAGCAGCTTAGGGTTGGCCTTATCCGAGGGCTACACCTTC.

This clone was seen once. The V gene is TRBV7-3, the J gene TRBJ2-1; 11 bases map to TRBD1. This CDR3 comprises 16 residues. The junction had 11 bases not matched to a gene; V was cut back by 5 bases and J by 8 bases. CDR1 and CDR2 (germline): SGHTA, FQGTGA. DNA for the CDR3: TGTGCCAGCAGCCTCGGGACAGGGGGTAGGGTCGATGAGCAGTTCTTC. Protein sequence: CASSLGTGGRVDEQFF.

Regarding this clone: Other DNA sequences within the sample encode an identical CDR3. The chain recombines TRBV9 with TRBJ1-5, with TRBD1 identical over 8 bases. Germline CDR1 reads SGDLS; CDR2 reads YYNGEE. CDR3 length: 14 amino acids. J lost 4 bases, V lost 4 bases, and 4 bases had no gene match. The CDR3 DNA follows: TGTGCCAGCAGCAGGACAGGGTTGAATCAGCCCCAGCATTTT. It is translated as CASSRTGLNQPQHF.

J is TRBJ1-1 and V is TRBV6-1, with D uncertain. Germline CDR1 and CDR2: MNHNS and SASEGT. This CDR3 contains 10 residues. V lost 8 bases and J lost 4, with 5 bases in between. This CDR3 is CASLGTEAFF. DNA for the CDR3: TGTGCCAGCCTCGGCACTGAAGCTTTCTTT.

The V gene is TRBV13, the J gene TRBJ2-3, with D perhaps being TRBD1 or TRBD2 (6 bases each). V lost 9 bases and J 4 bases, leaving 20 bases between the germline ends. Germline-derived CDR1 and CDR2 are PRHDT and FYEKMQ (reference sequence). This CDR3 comprises 15 residues. The CDR3 sequence is CARGDSGEVADTQYF. As DNA, the CDR3 is TGTGCCAGGGGGGACTCAGGGGAGGTCGCAGATACGCAGTATTTT.

The rearrangement joins TRBV28 to TRBJ2-2; D call uncertain. This CDR3 is 13 amino acids long. The V and J ends lost 3 bases and 1 base respectively, with 3 bases between them. Germline V CDR1 and CDR2: MDHEN, SYDVKM. The CDR3 DNA reads TGTGCCAGCAGTTTCGTGAACACCGGGGAGCTGTTTTTT. The encoded protein is CASSFVNTGELFF.

V gene TRBV27 combines with J gene TRBJ2-1, with 8 positions matching TRBD1. CDR3 length: 17 residues. The V segment lost 5 bases and the J segment 0 bases; nucleotides outside the gene matches: 9. Germline lookup yields CDR1 MNHEY and CDR2 SMNVEV (reference sequence). The CDR3 sequence is CASSPLTGGSSYNEQFF. CDR3 nucleotides: TGTGCCAGCAGTCCGCTTACAGGGGGGAGCTCCTACAATGAGCAGTTCTTC.

V and J are TRBV19 and TRBJ1-1; D possibly corresponds to TRBD1 (6 bases). Germline V gives CDR1 LNHDA, CDR2 SQIVND (reference sequence). Trimming left V 1 base short and J 5 bases short, with 23 bases between. The CDR3 consists of 18 residues. CDR3 coding DNA: TGTGCCAGTAGTATAGTCCACGATCCTCAGGGGAGTAGGACTGAAGCTTTCTTT. Protein: CASSIVHDPQGSRTEAFF.

V is TRBV28 and J is TRBJ2-7; 9 bases fit TRBD2. V dropped 5 bases and J dropped 5; count of bases not matched to a gene: 10. CDR1 MDHEN and CDR2 SYDVKM come from the germline V gene. The CDR3 extends over 15 amino acids. CDR3 residues: CASSPMLAGRNEQYF. CDR3 in DNA: TGTGCCAGCAGTCCCATGCTAGCGGGAAGAAACGAGCAGTACTTC.

This chain connects TRBV5-5 to TRBJ2-7; tentatively, D is TRBD1 or TRBD2 (5 bases each). CDR1 SGHKS and CDR2 YYEKEE come from the germline V gene (reference sequence). The germline V and J ends were trimmed by 4 bases and 8 bases, with 10 bases remaining between them. The CDR3 length is 11 residues. CDR3 loop: CASSGPGQQYF. The CDR3, as DNA: TGTGCCAGCAGCGGACCGGGACAGCAGTACTTC.

The CDR3 loop reads CASSQMGTGNEQYF. CDR3 DNA sequence: TGTGCCAGCAGCCAAATGGGGACAGGGAACGAGCAGTACTTC. The chain joins TRBV11-1 to TRBJ2-7, with 9 bases identical to TRBD1. CDR3 length: 14 residues. The germline gives CDR1 SGHAT, CDR2 FQDESV (reference sequence). The J segment lost 5 bases and the V segment lost 5 bases, leaving 7 bases of the junction unmatched.

This clone was detected once. The rearrangement joins TRBV4-2 to TRBJ2-7, with unresolved D. The CDR3 runs 15 residues. Germline CDR1 is LGHNA and CDR2 is YNFKEQ. Trimming shortened V by 0 bases and J by 3 bases, and 12 bases separated the two germline ends. CDR3 sequence (DNA): TGTGCCAGCAGCCAAGATTTGGGTCGAGGCTACGAGCAGTACTTC. This encodes CASSQDLGRGYEQYF.